A selection of T cell receptor beta chains follows, all from one sample in a study of identical twins. TCRdb re-derived calls from the 5' RACE reads in MiXCR, one entry per CDR3 protein. The table lists 1.5 million to 2 million distinct CDR3 sequences, less than 35% of them singletons. Sample: cord blood. These receptor sequences come from a newborn girl in good health. Both conserved end residues are part of each CDR3. D genes are given only for firm matches. Clone sizes are given selectively: once, few, many, or a class where the clone is expanded.

few,TRBJ1-5,.,TRBV18,TGTGCCAGCTCACCAGCAGCACTGAATAGCAATCAGCCCCAGCATTTT,CASSPAALNSNQPQHF
.,TRBJ2-3,TRBD2,TRBV9,TGTGCCAGCAGCGTAAGACTAGCGGGAACGACAGATACGCAGTATTTT,CASSVRLAGTTDTQYF
.,TRBJ2-5,TRBD2,TRBV4-2,TGTGCCAGCAGCCATCCCTTAGCGGGAGGCTTCAATGAGCAGTACTTC,CASSHPLAGGFNEQYF
few,TRBJ2-2,TRBD2,TRBV10-3,TGTGCCATCAGTGTGACTAGCGGGACCTATGGCACCGGGGAGCTGTTTTTT,CAISVTSGTYGTGELFF
few,TRBJ2-1,.,TRBV3-1,TGTGCCAGCAGCCAAGCTCTCGGGGGCCTCAATGAGCAGTTCTTC,CASSQALGGLNEQFF
few,TRBJ1-1,TRBD1,TRBV29-1,TGCAGCGTGGGCCGACAGGGTTGGGACACTGAAGCTTTCTTT,CSVGRQGWDTEAFF
few,TRBJ2-3,.,TRBV3-1,TGTGCCAGCAGCCAAGACAGGAGACTCACAGATACGCAGTATTTT,CASSQDRRLTDTQYF
.,TRBJ2-2,.,TRBV12-3/TRBV12-4,TGTGCCATCCCCGGAGGGATGAGTACCGGGGAGCTGTTTTTT,CAIPGGMSTGELFF
.,TRBJ2-7,TRBD2,TRBV6-5,TGTGCCAGCAGTTACTCGATCGCGGGACTAGCCTACGAGCAGTACTTC,CASSYSIAGLAYEQYF
.,TRBJ1-6,TRBD1,TRBV4-1,TGCGCCAGCAGCCAAGATCGCGGACAGGGGATCTCCTATAATTCACCCCTCCACTTT,CASSQDRGQGISYNSPLHF
.,TRBJ2-1,TRBD2,TRBV4-2,TGTGCCAGCTCCCTGGCGCGGGAGTTGAATGAGCAGTTCTTC,CASSLARELNEQFF
.,TRBJ2-3,TRBD1,TRBV15,TGTGCCACCAGCGAAGTCGTCAGGGGGCTGACAGATACGCAGTATTTT,CATSEVVRGLTDTQYF
few,TRBJ1-5,.,TRBV20-1,TGCAGTGCTCCGGGTGAGGGAGTCGCCCCTTATAGCAATCAGCCCCAGCATTTT,CSAPGEGVAPYSNQPQHF
.,TRBJ1-2,.,TRBV3-1,TGTGCCAGCAGCCAAGAAATTCGGGACGGCCGGATCTATGGCTACACCTTC,CASSQEIRDGRIYGYTF
.,TRBJ1-1,TRBD1,TRBV20-1,TGCAGTGCCACCCGGGACAGGGGGTTTGAAGCTTTCTTT,CSATRDRGFEAFF
once,TRBJ2-1,TRBD1,TRBV7-2,TGTGCCAGCAGAGTGACAGGGATCACCTACAATGAGCAGTTCTTC,CASRVTGITYNEQFF